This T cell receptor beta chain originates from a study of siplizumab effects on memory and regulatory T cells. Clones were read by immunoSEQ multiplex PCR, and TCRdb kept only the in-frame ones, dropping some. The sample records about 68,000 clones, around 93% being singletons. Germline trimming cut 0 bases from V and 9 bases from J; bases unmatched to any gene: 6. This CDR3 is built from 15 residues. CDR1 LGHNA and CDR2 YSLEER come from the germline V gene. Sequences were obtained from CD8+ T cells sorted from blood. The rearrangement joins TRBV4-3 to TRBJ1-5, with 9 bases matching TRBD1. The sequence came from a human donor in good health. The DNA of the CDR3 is TGCGCCAGCAGCCAAGATAGGGGACAGGGTGCGCCCCAGCATTTT. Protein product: CASSQDRGQGAPQHF.